Reported below is one T cell receptor (beta chain). Antigen: not known. These data are taken from a study of cytotoxic CD8 clonotypes in ibrutinib-treated CLL. Study at large: Per sample, productive templates averaged around 260,000 and productive rearrangements averaged 94,082. Findings and limits, study-wide: Clonality grew at ibrutinib response; at progression, it decreased back toward baseline.

Depth targeted 1 in 200,000 to 1 in 1 million T cells, averaging 10x coverage per clonotype. The table came from immunoSEQ multiplex PCR; TCRdb's copy has only in-frame clones and leaves some out. The sample shows about 140,000 clones, approximately 90% of them seen only once. Approximately 1.9 micrograms of genomic DNA, which was extracted from cryopreserved PBMCs, served as the material used for the TCR beta libraries. Germline CDR1 and CDR2: MNHEY and SMNVEV (reference sequence). Trimming took 5 bases from V and 8 from J; bases not matched to a gene: 16. There are 17 residues in the CDR3. This sequence was found in a human donor with chronic lymphocytic leukemia. This sample comprised PBMCs, obtained after 12 months of ibrutinib treatment. V usage is TRBV27 and J usage is TRBJ1-4; TRBD1 agrees at 8 bases. The CDR3 is CASSTIGIGQGGEKLFF. CDR3 DNA: TGTGCCAGCAGTACGATAGGGATCGGACAGGGCGGAGAAAAACTGTTTTTT.